The 14 T cell receptor beta chains below were found in one sample sequenced in a study of cytomegalovirus exposure and HLA in healthy donors. PCR involved 60 Vbeta and 13 Jbeta primers. Clones were read by immunoSEQ multiplex PCR, and TCRdb kept only the in-frame ones, dropping some. This sample has about 150,000 clones; 76% occur once, and the top ten carry around 3.1%. Material: PBMCs. The receptors come from a male donor in good health and CMV-seronegative.

Comment on this clone: Additional DNA sequences in this sample encode the identical CDR3. The chain recombines TRBV2 with TRBJ1-1; weak D call: TRBD1 (6 bases). Germline lookup yields CDR1 SNHLY and CDR2 FYNNEI. V lost 4 bases and J 2 bases, leaving 8 bases between the germline ends. CDR3 length equals 13 residues. CDR3 DNA sequence: TGTGCCAGCAGTGCGGACAGCAACACTGAAGCTTTCTTT. Translated, it gives CASSADSNTEAFF.

This chain joins TRBV4-1 and TRBJ1-5; D might be TRBD1 (5 bases). The germline V gene has CDR1 MGHRA and CDR2 YSYEKL. V was pared by 0 bases and J by 6 bases, with 9 bases between. The CDR3 length is 14 residues. The CDR3 reads CASSQEGVGQPQHF. The CDR3 DNA reads as TGCGCCAGCAGCCAAGAAGGGGTAGGTCAGCCCCAGCATTTT.

This clone was picked up one time. Mismatch with germline at one junction end may stem from a read error. The CDR3 nucleotides read TGTGCTAGCAGCTTAGGCGAGGACACCGGGGAGCTGTTTTTT. Amino acid sequence: CASSLGEDTGELFF. The chain uses TRBV7-7 and TRBJ2-2; D ambiguous. Germline CDR1 and CDR2: SSHAT and FNYEAQ (reference sequence). The CDR3 length is 14 residues.

The genes are TRBV19 and TRBJ1-6; D uncertain. CDR3 length equals 12 residues. From germline, CDR1 is LNHDA and CDR2 SQIVND (reference sequence). The ends were cut back, 8 bases at V and 11 bases at J, with 13 bases in the middle. CDR3 protein: CASQEGKAPLHF. The DNA for the CDR3 is TGTGCCAGTCAGGAGGGTAAGGCACCCCTCCACTTT. Filled out from reference TRBV19 and TRBJ1-6, the complete variable domain reads DGGITQSPKYLFRKEGQNVTLSCEQNLNHDAMYWYRQDPGQGLRLIYYSQIVNDFQKGDIAEGYSVSREKKESFPLTVTSAQKNPTAFYLCASQEGKAPLHFGNGTRLTVT.

CDR3 region: CASGRVAGSDTQYF. The CDR3 DNA reads as TGTGCCAGCGGGAGAGTAGCGGGATCAGATACGCAGTATTTT. J is TRBJ2-3 and V is TRBV13, with 8 bases aligning to TRBD2. This CDR3 spans 14 amino acids. Germline V gene sequence: CDR1 PRHDT, CDR2 FYEKMQ (reference sequence). Germline trimming cut 8 bases from V and 4 bases from J; bases unmatched to any gene: 8.

The gene calls are TRBV9 and TRBJ2-2, with D possibly TRBD1 on 5 matching bases. From germline, CDR1 is SGDLS and CDR2 YYNGEE. This CDR3 has 15 amino acids. Trimming took off 0 bases at V and 6 bases at J, with 12 bases between the two ends. This CDR3 reads CASSVEGQGAGELFF. In DNA, the CDR3 is TGTGCCAGCAGCGTAGAAGGACAAGGCGCCGGGGAGCTGTTTTTT.

This chain connects TRBV7-7 to TRBJ2-5; D might be TRBD1 (6 bases). CDR3 size: 12 residues. Trimming stripped 6 bases from V and 5 bases from J, with 10 bases between. Germline CDR1 SSHAT, CDR2 FNYEAQ (reference sequence). The CDR3 DNA is TGTGCCAGCAGTCTCCAGGGGGAGACCCAGTACTTC. Protein product: CASSLQGETQYF.

The chain employs TRBV18 and TRBJ2-7; 8 bases agree with TRBD1. Germline V gene lookup returns CDR1 KGHSH and CDR2 LQKENI. CDR3 size: 13 residues. J gave up 7 bases and V 2 bases, and 4 bases lay outside the gene matches. DNA for the CDR3: TGTGCCAGCTCACCAGACAGGGGCTGGGAGCAGTACTTC. It translates to CASSPDRGWEQYF.

V usage is TRBV7-8 and J usage is TRBJ2-7; no definite D call. CDR1 and CDR2 (germline): SGHVS, FQNEAQ. Trimming took 1 base from V and 0 from J, leaving 7 bases between them. The CDR3 covers 14 residues. The CDR3 DNA reads as TGTGCCAGCAGCTTAGACAGACACTCCTACGAGCAGTACTTC. Its protein is CASSLDRHSYEQYF.

This clone was counted a single time. V gene TRBV5-1 combines with J gene TRBJ1-2; D is unclear. The V end was cut by 1 base, the J end by 4 bases, with 17 bases between. The CDR3 is made up of 16 amino acids. Per germline, CDR1 SGHRS and CDR2 YFSETQ. CDR3 sequence reads: CASSLNVGPSSYGYTF. In nucleotides, the CDR3 is TGCGCCAGCAGCTTGAACGTTGGCCCCTCTTCCTATGGCTACACCTTC.

The gene calls are TRBV6-4 and TRBJ1-5; 9 positions match TRBD1. This CDR3 has 14 amino acids. Unmatched junction bases numbered 6, after V lost 5 bases and J lost 7 bases. Germline CDR1 and CDR2: MRHNA and SNTAGT. CDR3 nucleotide sequence: TGTGCCAGCAGTATGGACAGGGGAGGACAGCCCCAGCATTTT. This sequence encodes CASSMDRGGQPQHF.

The genes are TRBV19 and TRBJ1-1, with unresolved D. The CDR3 extends over 13 amino acids. Germline CDR1 LNHDA, CDR2 SQIVND (reference sequence). The V and J ends lost 5 bases and 3 bases respectively, with 10 bases between them. The CDR3 DNA follows: TGTGCCAGTAGTGTGCAGGTGTACACTGAAGCTTTCTTT. Protein: CASSVQVYTEAFF.

This clone was observed a single time. The chain's CDR3 is CASSAGTSGRQANTGELFF. The CDR3 coding sequence is TGTGCCAGCAGCGCGGGGACTAGCGGGAGACAAGCGAACACCGGGGAGCTGTTTTTT. The rearrangement uses TRBV7-9 and TRBJ2-2, with 14 positions matching TRBD2. J gave up 0 bases and V 5 bases, and 8 bases lay outside the gene matches. The CDR3 sequence is 19 residues long. Germline lookup yields CDR1 SEHNR and CDR2 FQNEAQ (reference sequence).

This clone was observed once. The chain has TRBV7-2 and TRBJ1-1; D gene uncertain. Germline V gene data show CDR1 as SGHTA and CDR2 as FQGNSA. Trimming took 5 bases from V and 4 from J, leaving 14 bases between them. CDR3 length: 14 residues. CDR3 region: CASSLQGRITEAFF. The DNA of the CDR3 is TGTGCCAGCAGCCTCCAAGGGAGGATCACTGAAGCTTTCTTT.